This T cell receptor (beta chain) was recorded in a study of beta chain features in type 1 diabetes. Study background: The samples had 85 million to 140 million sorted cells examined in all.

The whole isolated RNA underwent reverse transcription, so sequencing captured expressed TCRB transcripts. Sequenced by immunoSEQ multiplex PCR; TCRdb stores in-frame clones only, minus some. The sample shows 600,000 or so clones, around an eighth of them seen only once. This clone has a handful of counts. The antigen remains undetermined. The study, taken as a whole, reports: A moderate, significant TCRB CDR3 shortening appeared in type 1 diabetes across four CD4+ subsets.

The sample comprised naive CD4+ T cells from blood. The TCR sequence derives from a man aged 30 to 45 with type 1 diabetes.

DNA for the CDR3: TGTGCCAGCAGTCAGGACACCGGCGGCGATGAAAAACTGTTTTTT. It codes for CASSQDTGGDEKLFF. V usage is TRBV2 and J usage is TRBJ1-4; a weak D match, TRBD1 (5 bases). Germline assignment: CDR1 SNHLY and CDR2 FYNNEI. The CDR3 loop spans 15 amino acids. Trimming left V 5 bases short and J 6 bases short, with 16 bases between.